The entry that follows covers one T cell receptor (beta chain) sequence. The data were obtained in a study of T cell responses to AZD1222 COVID-19 vaccine. The method was immunoSEQ multiplex PCR; TCRdb's version includes in-frame clones alone and lacks a portion of them. The sample has about 180,000 clones, approximately 88% seen once. The sample consisted of peripheral blood, taken on day 0 of AZD1222 vaccination. This sequence was found in an adult in good health.

CDR3 coding DNA: TGTGCCAGTAGTATAAAGGGGGGAGATCAGCCCCAGCATTTT. Protein product: CASSIKGGDQPQHF. The chain carries TRBV19 and TRBJ1-5; tentative D call: TRBD1 (6 bases). Germline V CDR1 and CDR2: LNHDA, SQIVND (reference sequence). The CDR3 extends over 14 amino acids. The V end lost 2 bases, the J end lost 5 bases, and 10 bases lay between the germline ends.